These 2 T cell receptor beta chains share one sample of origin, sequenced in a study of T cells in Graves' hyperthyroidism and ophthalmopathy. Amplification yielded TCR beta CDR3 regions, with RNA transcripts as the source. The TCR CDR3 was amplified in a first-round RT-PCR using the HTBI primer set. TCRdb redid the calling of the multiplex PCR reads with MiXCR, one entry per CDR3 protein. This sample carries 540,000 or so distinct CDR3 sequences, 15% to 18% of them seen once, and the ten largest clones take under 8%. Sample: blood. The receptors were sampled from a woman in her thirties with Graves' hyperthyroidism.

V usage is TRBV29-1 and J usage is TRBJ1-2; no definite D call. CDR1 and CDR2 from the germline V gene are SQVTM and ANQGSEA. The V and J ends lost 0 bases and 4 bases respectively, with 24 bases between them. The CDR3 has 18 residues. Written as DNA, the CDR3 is TGCAGCGTTGAAGAACTTGACGTTCAGTCTCACACTCTCTATGGCTACACCTTC. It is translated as CSVEELDVQSHTLYGYTF.

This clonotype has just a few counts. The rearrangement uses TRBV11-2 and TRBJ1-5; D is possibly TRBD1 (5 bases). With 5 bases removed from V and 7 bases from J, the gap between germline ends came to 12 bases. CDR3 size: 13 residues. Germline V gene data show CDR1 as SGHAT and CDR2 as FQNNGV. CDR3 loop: CASSPRGTQPQHF. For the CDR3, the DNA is TGTGCCAGCAGCCCCAGAGGGACCCAGCCCCAGCATTTT.